This T cell receptor beta chain was obtained from a study of radiotherapy plus CTLA-4 blockade in lung cancer. Study results and limitations: After treatment with radiotherapy plus ipilimumab, TCR clones that came from the tumor expanded in blood.

TCRdb's table, derived via immunoSEQ multiplex PCR, lists solely in-frame clones and lacks some. Altogether roughly 53,000 clones are present, around 85% being singletons, with the ten largest covering around 3.2%. Germline CDR1 and CDR2: SGHKS and YYEKEE (reference sequence). The CDR3 consists of 14 residues. The V and J ends lost 5 bases and 0 bases respectively, with 8 bases between them. This clone has a handful of counts. Its cognate antigen is unknown. The chain joins TRBV5-5 to TRBJ1-4; tentatively, D is TRBD1 (6 bases). The sequenced sample was peripheral blood, obtained from a patient treated with radiotherapy plus ipilimumab. This clonotype was sampled from a human donor with non-small cell lung cancer who had a partial response to radiotherapy plus ipilimumab. The CDR3 DNA reads as TGTGCCAGCAGTTGGACAGCAACTAATGAAAAACTGTTTTTT. Its translation is CASSWTATNEKLFF.